Listed below are T cell receptor beta chains from one sample, sequenced in a study of blood T cell repertoires in COVID-19. Profiled with immunoSEQ multiplex PCR; TCRdb holds only in-frame clones, not every one. The sample holds about 68,000 clones; over 75% are singletons and the top ten take about 2.1%. The sample taken for sequencing was peripheral blood. These receptors all come from a human donor in a cohort sampled during active COVID-19. The CDR3 runs from the conserved cysteine through the conserved F or W. Each record gives: V gene, D gene, clone size, J gene, CDR3 DNA, CDR3 protein. The D gene is left open where the match is weak. The size of a clone is reported for some rows only, either as once, few or many, or as a class for expanded clones.

TRBV28,TRBD2,NA,TRBJ2-7,TGTGCCAGCAGCCGCTCAGGGAGCGGGAGGTTTCGCTACGAGCAGTACTTC,CASSRSGSGRFRYEQYF
TRBV7-9,NA,NA,TRBJ1-1,TGTGCCAGCAGCCCCCCGCTACAGGGTATGGGCACTGAAGCTTTCTTT,CASSPPLQGMGTEAFF
TRBV5-1,TRBD1,NA,TRBJ2-7,TGCGCCAGCAGCTTGAGGGGGACAGGGCAAGGGGAGCAGTACTTC,CASSLRGTGQGEQYF
TRBV28,NA,few,TRBJ1-1,TGTGCCAGCAGTTTGACACACACTGAAGCTTTCTTT,CASSLTHTEAFF
TRBV6-1,NA,NA,TRBJ1-2,TGTGCCAGCAGTGAAGAGGGGGTGGCCTTC,CASSEEGVAF
TRBV14,NA,NA,TRBJ1-1,TGTGCCAGCAGCCAAGCAGGATGGACTGAAGCTTTCTTT,CASSQAGWTEAFF
TRBV28,NA,NA,TRBJ2-1,TGTGCCAACCCCTGGGGGGTCGATGAGCAGTTCTTC,CANPWGVDEQFF
TRBV2,NA,few,TRBJ1-1,TGTGCCAGCGGACAGTCGAACACTGAAGCTTTCTTT,CASGQSNTEAFF
TRBV5-6,NA,once,TRBJ1-3,TGTGCCAGCAGCTTGCTCAGGCAAAGCTCTGGAAACACCATATATTTT,CASSLLRQSSGNTIYF
TRBV19,NA,once,TRBJ1-1,TGTGCCAGTAGTATAGATGGGGTGAGGAGGGCTGCTTTCTTT,CASSIDGVRRAAFF
TRBV5-1,TRBD1,NA,TRBJ2-2,TGCGCCAGCAGTGAACCGGGACAGGGGGCGGCCGGGGAGCTGTTTTTT,CASSEPGQGAAGELFF
TRBV11-2,NA,NA,TRBJ2-7,TGTGCCAGCAGCTCCCGGTCGCAGCGACTCTACGAGCAGTACTTC,CASSSRSQRLYEQYF
TRBV2,NA,NA,TRBJ1-4,TGTGCCAGCAGTCTGACAGGTGCCTTTAATGAAAAACTGTTTTTT,CASSLTGAFNEKLFF
TRBV7-2,NA,NA,TRBJ2-7,TGTGCCAGCAGCTTAGCTAGACTCTACGAGCAGTACTTC,CASSLARLYEQYF
TRBV10-3,NA,NA,TRBJ2-7,TGTGCCATCGGGCAGGACTTCTACGAGCAGTACTTC,CAIGQDFYEQYF
TRBV7-6,TRBD2,NA,TRBJ2-5,TGTGCCAGCAGCTTAGTAGGGGCTAGCGGGGGGAAAGAGACCCAGTACTTC,CASSLVGASGGKETQYF
TRBV5-5,NA,few,TRBJ2-7,TGTGCCAGCAGCTTGGGGTCGGGGGTCTACGAGCAGTACTTC,CASSLGSGVYEQYF
TRBV7-2,TRBD2,NA,TRBJ2-7,TGTGCCAGCAGCTTCTTGAGCGGGGACGAGCAGTACTTC,CASSFLSGDEQYF
TRBV10-3,NA,NA,TRBJ2-1,TGTGCCATCAGCAAACTTAGACAGGTGGGGTCCCGTCCCTATCACAATGAGCAGTTCTTC,CAISKLRQVGSRPYHNEQFF
TRBV10-3,NA,NA,TRBJ2-3,TGTGCCATCCGGTCCCCACCTGGGGCAGGGGGGACAGATACGCAGTATTTT,CAIRSPPGAGGTDTQYF
TRBV18,NA,NA,TRBJ2-6,TGTGCCAGCTCACCACCTAGGCCGGGCTCTGGGGCCAACGTCCTGACTTTC,CASSPPRPGSGANVLTF
TRBV6-2/TRBV6-3,NA,once,TRBJ1-2,TGTGCCAGCAGTACGCCAGAAACTAACTATGGCTACACCTTC,CASSTPETNYGYTF
TRBV6-5,NA,NA,TRBJ2-2,TGTGCCAGCAGGAGGTCCGACACCGGGGAGCTGTTTTTT,CASRRSDTGELFF
TRBV2,TRBD1,few,TRBJ1-2,TGTGCCAGCAGTGAAATCATCAGGGGGAAAACCTTC,CASSEIIRGKTF